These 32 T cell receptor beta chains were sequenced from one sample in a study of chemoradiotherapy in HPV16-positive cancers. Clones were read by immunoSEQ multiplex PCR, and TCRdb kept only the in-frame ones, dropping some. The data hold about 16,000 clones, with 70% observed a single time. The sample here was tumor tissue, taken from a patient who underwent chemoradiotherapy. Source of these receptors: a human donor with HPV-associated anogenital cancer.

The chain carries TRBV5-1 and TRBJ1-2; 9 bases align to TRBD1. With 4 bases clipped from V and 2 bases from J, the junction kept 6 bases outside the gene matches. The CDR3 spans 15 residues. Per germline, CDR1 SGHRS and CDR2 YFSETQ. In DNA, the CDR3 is TGCGCCAGCAGCCCTTACGGACAGGGGAACTATGGCTACACCTTC. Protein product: CASSPYGQGNYGYTF.

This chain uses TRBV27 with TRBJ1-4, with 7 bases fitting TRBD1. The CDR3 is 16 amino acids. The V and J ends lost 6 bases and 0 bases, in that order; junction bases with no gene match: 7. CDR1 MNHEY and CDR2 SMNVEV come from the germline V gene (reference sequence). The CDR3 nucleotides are TGTGCCAGCAGGAGAACAGGGGTGGCAACTAATGAAAAACTGTTTTTT. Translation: CASRRTGVATNEKLFF. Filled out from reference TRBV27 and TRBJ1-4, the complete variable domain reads EAQVTQNPRYLITVTGKKLTVTCSQNMNHEYMSWYRQDPGLGLRQIYYSMNVEVTDKGDVPEGYKVSRKEKRNFPLILESPSPNQTSLYFCASRRTGVATNEKLFFGSGTQLSVL.

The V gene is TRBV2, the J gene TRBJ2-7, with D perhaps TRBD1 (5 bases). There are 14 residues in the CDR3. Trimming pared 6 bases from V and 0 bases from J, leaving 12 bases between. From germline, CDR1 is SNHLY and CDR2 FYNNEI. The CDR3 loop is CASRDTASSYEQYF. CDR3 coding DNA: TGTGCCAGCAGGGACACGGCCAGCTCCTACGAGCAGTACTTC.

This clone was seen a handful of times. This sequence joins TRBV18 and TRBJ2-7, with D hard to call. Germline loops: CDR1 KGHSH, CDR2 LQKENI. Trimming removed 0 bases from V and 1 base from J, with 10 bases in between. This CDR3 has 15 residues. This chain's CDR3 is CASSPPTPRSYEQYF. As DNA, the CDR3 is TGTGCCAGCTCACCACCAACACCAAGATCCTACGAGCAGTACTTC.

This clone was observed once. In nucleotides, the CDR3 is TGTGCCAGCAGCCCAGCGGGGTTCGGGACCCAAGAGACCCAGTACTTC. It is translated as CASSPAGFGTQETQYF. The chain combines TRBV9 with TRBJ2-5; 7 nucleotides align to TRBD2. The CDR3 consists of 16 residues. Unmatched junction bases numbered 10, after V lost 4 bases and J lost 1 base. CDR1 SGDLS and CDR2 YYNGEE come from the germline V gene.

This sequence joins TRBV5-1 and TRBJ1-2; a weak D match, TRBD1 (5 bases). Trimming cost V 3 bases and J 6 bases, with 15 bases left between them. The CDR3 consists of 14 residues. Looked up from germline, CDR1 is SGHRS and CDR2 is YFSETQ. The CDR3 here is CASSSAGSADGYTF. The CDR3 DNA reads TGCGCCAGCAGCTCTGCAGGGAGCGCGGATGGCTACACCTTC.

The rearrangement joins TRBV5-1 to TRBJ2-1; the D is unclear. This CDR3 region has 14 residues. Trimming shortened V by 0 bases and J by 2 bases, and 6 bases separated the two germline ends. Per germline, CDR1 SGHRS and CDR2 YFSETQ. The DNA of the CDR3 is TGCGCCAGCAGCTTGGGGGATGCCTACAATGAGCAGTTCTTC. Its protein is CASSLGDAYNEQFF.

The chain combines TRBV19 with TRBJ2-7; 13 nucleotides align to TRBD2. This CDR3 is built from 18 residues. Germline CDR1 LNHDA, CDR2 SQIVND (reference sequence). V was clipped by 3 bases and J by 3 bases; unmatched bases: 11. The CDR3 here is CASSIGLAGDSVGYEQYF. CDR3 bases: TGTGCCAGTAGTATTGGACTAGCGGGAGACTCGGTGGGCTACGAGCAGTACTTC.

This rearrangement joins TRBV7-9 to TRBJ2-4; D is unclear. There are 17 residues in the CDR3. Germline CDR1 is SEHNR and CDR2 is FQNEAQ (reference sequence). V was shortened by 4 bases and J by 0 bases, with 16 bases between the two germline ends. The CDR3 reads CASSSLWTELAKNIQYF. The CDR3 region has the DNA TGTGCCAGCAGCTCACTCTGGACGGAACTAGCCAAAAACATTCAGTACTTC. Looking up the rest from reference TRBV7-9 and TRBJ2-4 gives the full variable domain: DTGVSQNPRHKITKRGQNVTFRCDPISEHNRLYWYRQTLGQGPEFLTYFQNEAQLEKSRLLSDRFSAERPKGSFSTLEIQRTEQGDSAMYLCASSSLWTELAKNIQYFGAGTRLSVL.

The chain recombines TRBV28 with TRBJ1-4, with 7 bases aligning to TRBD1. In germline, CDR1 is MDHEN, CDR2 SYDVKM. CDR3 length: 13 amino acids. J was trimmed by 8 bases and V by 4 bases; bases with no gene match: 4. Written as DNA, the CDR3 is TGTGCCAGCAGTTGGAGGGGGCACGAAAAACTGTTTTTT. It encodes CASSWRGHEKLFF.

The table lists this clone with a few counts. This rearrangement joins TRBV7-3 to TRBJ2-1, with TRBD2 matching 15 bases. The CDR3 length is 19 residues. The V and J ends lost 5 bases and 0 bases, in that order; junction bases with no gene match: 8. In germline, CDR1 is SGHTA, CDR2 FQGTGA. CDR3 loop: CASSDPGTSGGSSYNEQFF. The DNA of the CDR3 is TGTGCCAGCAGCGACCCCGGGACTAGCGGGGGGAGCTCCTACAATGAGCAGTTCTTC.

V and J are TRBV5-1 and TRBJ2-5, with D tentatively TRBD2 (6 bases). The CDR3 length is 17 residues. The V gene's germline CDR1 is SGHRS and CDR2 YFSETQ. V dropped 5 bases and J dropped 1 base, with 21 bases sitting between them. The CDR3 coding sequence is TGCGCCAGCAGTTTCAGCCCAGGGAGCGGGCGCCAAGAGACCCAGTACTTC. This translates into CASSFSPGSGRQETQYF.

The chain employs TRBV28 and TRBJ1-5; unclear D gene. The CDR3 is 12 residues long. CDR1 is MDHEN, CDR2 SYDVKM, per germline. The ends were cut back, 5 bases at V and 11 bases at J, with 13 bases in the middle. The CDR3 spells CASSTQASSQHF. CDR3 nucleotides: TGTGCCAGCAGTACCCAGGCCTCGTCCCAGCATTTT.

In DNA, the CDR3 is TGTGCCAGCAGCATCTCTAGCGGGGGCCTCAATGAGCAGTTCTTC. Amino acids: CASSISSGGLNEQFF. The rearrangement joins TRBV7-8 to TRBJ2-1; 10 bases are shared with TRBD2. With 5 bases clipped from V and 6 bases from J, the junction kept 7 bases outside the gene matches. The V gene's germline CDR1 is SGHVS and CDR2 FQNEAQ. CDR3 length: 15 amino acids. The full variable domain, its missing parts supplied by reference TRBV7-8 and TRBJ2-1, is GAGVSQSPRYKVAKRGQDVALRCDPISGHVSLFWYQQALGQGPEFLTYFQNEAQLDKSGLPSDRFFAERPEGSVSTLKIQRTQQEDSAVYLCASSISSGGLNEQFFGPGTRLTVL.

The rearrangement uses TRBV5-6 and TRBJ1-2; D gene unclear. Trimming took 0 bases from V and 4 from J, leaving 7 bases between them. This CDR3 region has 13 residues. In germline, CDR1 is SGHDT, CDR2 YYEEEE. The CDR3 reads CASSLGTLYGYTF. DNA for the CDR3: TGTGCCAGCAGCTTGGGCACCCTCTATGGCTACACCTTC.

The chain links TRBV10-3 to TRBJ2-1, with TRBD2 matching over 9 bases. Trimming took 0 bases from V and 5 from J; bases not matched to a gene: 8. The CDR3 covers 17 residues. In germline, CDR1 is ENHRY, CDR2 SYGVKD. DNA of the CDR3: TGTGCCATCAGTGAGTCTAGAGCTAGCGGGGACCACAATGAGCAGTTCTTC. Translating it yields CAISESRASGDHNEQFF.

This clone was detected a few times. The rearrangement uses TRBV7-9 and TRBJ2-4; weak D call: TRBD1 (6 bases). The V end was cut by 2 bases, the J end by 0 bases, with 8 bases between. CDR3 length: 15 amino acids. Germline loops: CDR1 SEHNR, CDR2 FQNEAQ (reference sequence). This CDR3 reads CASSLSQGAKNIQYF. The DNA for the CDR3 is TGTGCCAGCAGCTTATCACAGGGAGCCAAAAACATTCAGTACTTC.

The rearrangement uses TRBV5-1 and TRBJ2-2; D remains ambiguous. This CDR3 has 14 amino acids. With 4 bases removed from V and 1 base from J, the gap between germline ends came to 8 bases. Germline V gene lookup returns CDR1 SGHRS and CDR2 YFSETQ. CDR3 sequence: CASSEGMNTGELFF. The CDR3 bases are TGCGCCAGCAGCGAAGGAATGAACACCGGGGAGCTGTTTTTT.

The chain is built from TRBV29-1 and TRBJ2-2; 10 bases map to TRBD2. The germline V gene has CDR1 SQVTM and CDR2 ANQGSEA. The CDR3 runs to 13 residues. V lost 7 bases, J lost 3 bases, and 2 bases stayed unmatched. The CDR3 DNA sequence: TGCAGCGGGACTAGCGGTCACACCGGGGAGCTGTTTTTT. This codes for CSGTSGHTGELFF.

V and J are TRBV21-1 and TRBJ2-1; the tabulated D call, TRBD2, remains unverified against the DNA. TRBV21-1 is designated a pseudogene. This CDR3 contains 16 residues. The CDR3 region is CASSGTSGSTYNEQFF. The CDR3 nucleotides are TGTGCCAGCAGCGGGACTAGCGGGAGTACCTACAATGAGCAGTTCTTC.

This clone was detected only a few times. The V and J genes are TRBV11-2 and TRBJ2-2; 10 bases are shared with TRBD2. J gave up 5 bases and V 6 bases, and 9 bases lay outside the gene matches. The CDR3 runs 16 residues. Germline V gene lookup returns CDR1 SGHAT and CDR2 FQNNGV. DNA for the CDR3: TGTGCCAGCAGTCTTCATAGCGGGAGGACAACCGGGGAGCTGTTTTTT. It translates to CASSLHSGRTTGELFF.

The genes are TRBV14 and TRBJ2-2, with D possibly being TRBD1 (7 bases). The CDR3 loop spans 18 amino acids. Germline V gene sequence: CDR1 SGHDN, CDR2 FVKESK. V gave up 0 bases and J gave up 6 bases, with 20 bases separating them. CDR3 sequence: CASSQDLPGQEGSGELFF. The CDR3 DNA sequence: TGTGCCAGCAGCCAAGATCTACCCGGACAGGAGGGATCCGGGGAGCTGTTTTTT.

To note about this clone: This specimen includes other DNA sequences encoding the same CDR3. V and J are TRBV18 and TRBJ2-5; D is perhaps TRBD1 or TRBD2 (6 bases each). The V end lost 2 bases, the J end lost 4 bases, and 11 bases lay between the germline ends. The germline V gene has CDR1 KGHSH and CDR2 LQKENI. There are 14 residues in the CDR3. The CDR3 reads CASSPKGGGETQYF. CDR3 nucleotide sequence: TGTGCCAGCTCACCAAAGGGGGGCGGAGAGACCCAGTACTTC.

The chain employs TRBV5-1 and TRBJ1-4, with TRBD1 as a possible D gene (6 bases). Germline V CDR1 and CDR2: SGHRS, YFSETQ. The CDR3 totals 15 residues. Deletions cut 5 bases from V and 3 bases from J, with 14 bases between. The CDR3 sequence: CASSPTRGSNEKLFF. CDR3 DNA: TGCGCCAGCAGTCCGACGAGGGGGTCTAATGAAAAACTGTTTTTT.

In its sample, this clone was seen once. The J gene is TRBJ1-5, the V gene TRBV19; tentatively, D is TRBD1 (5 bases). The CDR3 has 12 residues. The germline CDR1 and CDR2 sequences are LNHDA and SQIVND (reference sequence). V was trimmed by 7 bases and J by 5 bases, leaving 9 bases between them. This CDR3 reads CASTQGDQPQHF. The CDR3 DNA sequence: TGTGCCAGTACCCAAGGGGATCAGCCCCAGCATTTT.

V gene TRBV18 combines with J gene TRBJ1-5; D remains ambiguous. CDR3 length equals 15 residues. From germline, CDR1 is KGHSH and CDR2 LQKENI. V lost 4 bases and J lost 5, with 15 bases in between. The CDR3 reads CASSLMDGKDQPQHF. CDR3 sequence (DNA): TGTGCCAGCTCACTGATGGACGGGAAGGATCAGCCCCAGCATTTT.

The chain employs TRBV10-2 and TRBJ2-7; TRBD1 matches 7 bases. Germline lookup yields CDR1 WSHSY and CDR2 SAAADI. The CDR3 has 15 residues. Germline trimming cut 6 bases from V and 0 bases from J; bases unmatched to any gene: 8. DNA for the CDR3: TGCGCCAGCAGCCAAGACAGGGCCGACTCCTACGAGCAGTACTTC. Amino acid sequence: CASSQDRADSYEQYF.

The CDR3 sequence is CASSYSGGNYGYTF. CDR3 DNA: TGTGCCAGCAGTTACTCGGGAGGTAACTATGGCTACACCTTC. V is TRBV6-5 and J is TRBJ1-2; the D is unclear. V lost 0 bases and J 1 base, leaving 6 bases between the germline ends. Germline-derived CDR1 and CDR2 are MNHEY and SVGAGI. The CDR3 spans 14 residues.

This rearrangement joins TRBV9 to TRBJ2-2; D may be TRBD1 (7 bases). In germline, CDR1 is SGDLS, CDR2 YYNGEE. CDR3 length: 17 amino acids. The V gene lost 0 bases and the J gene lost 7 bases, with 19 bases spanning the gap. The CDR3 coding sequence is TGTGCCAGCAGCGTAGGTTCCCCCGGCAGGGGGGACGGGGAGCTGTTTTTT. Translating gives CASSVGSPGRGDGELFF.

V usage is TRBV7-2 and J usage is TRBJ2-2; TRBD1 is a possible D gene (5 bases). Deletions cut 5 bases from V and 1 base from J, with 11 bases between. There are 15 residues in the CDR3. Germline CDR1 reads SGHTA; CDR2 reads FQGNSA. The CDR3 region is CASSQRQLNTGELFF. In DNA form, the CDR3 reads TGTGCCAGCAGCCAGCGACAGTTGAACACCGGGGAGCTGTTTTTT.

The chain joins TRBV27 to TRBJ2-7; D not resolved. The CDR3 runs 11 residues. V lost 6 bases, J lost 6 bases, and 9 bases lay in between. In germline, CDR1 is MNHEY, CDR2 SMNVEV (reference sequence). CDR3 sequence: CASRGSGEQYF. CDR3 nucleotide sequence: TGTGCCAGCAGGGGCTCCGGCGAGCAGTACTTC.

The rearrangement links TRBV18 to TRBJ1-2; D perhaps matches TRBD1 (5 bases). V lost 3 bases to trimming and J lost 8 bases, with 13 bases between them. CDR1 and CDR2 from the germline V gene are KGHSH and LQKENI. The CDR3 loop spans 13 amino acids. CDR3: CASSPLGTAGYTF. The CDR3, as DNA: TGTGCCAGCTCACCGCTGGGGACGGCGGGCTACACCTTC.